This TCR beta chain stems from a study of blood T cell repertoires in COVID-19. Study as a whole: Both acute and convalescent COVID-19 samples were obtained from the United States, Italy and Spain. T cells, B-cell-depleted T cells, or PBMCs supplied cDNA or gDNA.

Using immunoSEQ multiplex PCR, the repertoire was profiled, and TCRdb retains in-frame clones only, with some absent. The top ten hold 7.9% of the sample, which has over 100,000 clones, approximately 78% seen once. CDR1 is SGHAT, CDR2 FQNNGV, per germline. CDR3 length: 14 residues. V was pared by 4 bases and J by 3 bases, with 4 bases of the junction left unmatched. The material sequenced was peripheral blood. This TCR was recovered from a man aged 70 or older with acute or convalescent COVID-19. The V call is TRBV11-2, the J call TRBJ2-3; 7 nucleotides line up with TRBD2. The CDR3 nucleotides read TGTGCCAGCAGCTGGTCCGGGAGGACAGATACGCAGTATTTT. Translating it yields CASSWSGRTDTQYF.